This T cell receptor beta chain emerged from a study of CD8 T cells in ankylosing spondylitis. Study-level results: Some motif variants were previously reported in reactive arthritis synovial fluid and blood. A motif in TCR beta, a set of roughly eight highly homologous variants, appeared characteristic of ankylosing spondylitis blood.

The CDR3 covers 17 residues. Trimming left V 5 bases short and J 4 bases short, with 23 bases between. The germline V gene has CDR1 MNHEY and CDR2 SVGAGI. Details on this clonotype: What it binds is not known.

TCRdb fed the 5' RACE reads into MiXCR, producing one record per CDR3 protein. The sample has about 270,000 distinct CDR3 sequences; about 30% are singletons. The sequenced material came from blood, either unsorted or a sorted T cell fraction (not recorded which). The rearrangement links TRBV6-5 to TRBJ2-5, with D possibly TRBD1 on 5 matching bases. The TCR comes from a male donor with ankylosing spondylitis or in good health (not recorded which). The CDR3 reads CASSNPSRAGILETQYF. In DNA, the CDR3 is TGTGCCAGCAGTAACCCGAGTAGGGCAGGGATTTTAGAGACCCAGTACTTC.